Described below is a single T cell receptor beta chain sequence and its context. The target of this receptor is not known. The record has no base qualities; no much larger clone is one base away. The meaning of the sample's time point label: week 5, during vaccination. Each vaccine dose was 300 ug of a 20-mer mutant IDH1 peptide in Montanide, given subcutaneously with topical imiquimod. Newly diagnosed WHO grade 3 or 4 IDH1-mutant astrocytomas showing loss of nuclear ATRX were present in the donors. The samples were drawn from NOA16, a multicentre, single-arm, open-label phase I trial in Germany that tested a mutant IDH1 peptide vaccine in humans for the first time. Genomic DNA for TCRB sequencing was isolated from EDTA blood with the DNeasy Blood and Tissue Kit. This sample was included in a study of a mutant IDH1 vaccine in newly diagnosed glioma listed by TCRdb under 2021. As for the study more broadly: Eight vaccinations were administered to patients in weeks 1, 3, 5, 7, 11, 15, 19 and 23, corresponding to visits V03 through V10. Vaccination was initiated 4-6 weeks after radiotherapy alone, or concurrently with temozolomide cycles in the chemotherapy-containing groups. Of the roughly 32 patients who were treated, about 60% were male and around 40% were female, and the mean age was around 43 years. Before enrollment, patients had received standard therapy of radiotherapy alone, temozolomide alone, or radiochemotherapy with temozolomide; most received the combination. Peripheral blood samples were drawn at six visits, namely V03 (baseline), V05, V07, V10, V12 and V13. For exploratory analyses, fewer than 30 treated patients had longitudinal TCRB deep sequencing done wherever samples were available.

The method behind the library was the immunoSEQ multiplex PCR assay. The hsTCRB Kit was used according to the manufacturer's protocol to amplify rearranged TCR beta chain sequences. TCRB libraries were sequenced on an Illumina MiSeq. Per the source publication's procedure: The kit vendor's proprietary platform handled demultiplexing, trimming and gene mapping. As stored in TCRdb, this immuneACCESS dataset retains in-frame rearrangements with V and J assigned. A fraction of the clones does not appear; measured against another copy, unresolved V genes explain less than half of the discrepancy, and the remainder lacks a known reason. From that table come the V and J calls and clone size; the DNA was used to work out D and trimming. The sample contains 45,000 to 65,000 clones, 82% of them found a single time. The ten largest account for approximately 3.3% of the sample. A distance of 14 bases separates the germline ends of V and J, which lose 5 bases and 3 bases respectively. The germline V gene encodes CDR1 MNHNS and CDR2 SASEGT. Taken from cysteine to phenylalanine, the CDR3 has 14 residues. The only DNA kept is the CDR3, 42 bases in frame from the first base.

What the study reported, not specific to this receptor: Availability determined which PBMC samples were chosen for TCRB deep sequencing. Immune responses induced by the vaccine were seen in approximately 92% of patients across multiple MHC alleles. The authors noted that analyses of patient blood samples could not be reproduced because of sample limitations. Pseudoprogression appeared unrelated to alterations in the top peripheral T cell clonotypes detected by TCRB sequencing.

This TCR derives from a woman under 30 with glioma. Some clones in this sample may be carry-over from other donors' samples. The sequencing here drew on PBMCs, taken from a glioma patient whose treatment included an IDH1 peptide vaccine. The receptor chain draws on TRBV6-1 and TRBJ2-7; TRBD2 could be the D gene, as 6 bases match. The DNA reads TGTGCCAGCAGTACGGGACTTCCTGGCTACGAGCAGTACTTC. It is translated as CASSTGLPGYEQYF.